These T cell receptor beta chains were read from a single sample in a study of blood T cell repertoires in COVID-19. The table came from immunoSEQ multiplex PCR; TCRdb's copy has only in-frame clones and leaves some out. The sample shows 200,000 or so clones, 70% to 90% of them seen only once. Material: peripheral blood. Every receptor here comes from a woman between 35 and 50 years old who had recovered from COVID-19. Both conserved end residues are part of each CDR3. Fields, in order: CDR3 protein, CDR3 DNA, D gene, J gene, clone size, V gene. The D gene is left open where the match is weak. Only some rows state a clone size, as once, few, many or a class for expanded clones.

cdr3_aa: CAWSSAPIGGGYTF; cdr3_nt: TGTGCCTGGAGTTCGGCCCCCATCGGAGGTGGCTACACCTTC; d_call: -; j_call: TRBJ1-2; clone_size: -; v_call: TRBV30
cdr3_aa: CASSQDSLGHTYNEQFF; cdr3_nt: TGTGCCAGCAGCCAAGATTCATTGGGACACACCTACAATGAGCAGTTCTTC; d_call: -; j_call: TRBJ2-1; clone_size: -; v_call: TRBV3-1/TRBV3-2
cdr3_aa: CASSFGQVSNQPQHF; cdr3_nt: TGTGCCAGCAGTTTCGGACAGGTCAGCAATCAGCCCCAGCATTTT; d_call: TRBD1; j_call: TRBJ1-5; clone_size: many; v_call: TRBV28
cdr3_aa: CASSYLANSNQPQHF; cdr3_nt: TGTGCCAGCAGTTATCTGGCCAATAGCAATCAGCCCCAGCATTTT; d_call: -; j_call: TRBJ1-5; clone_size: -; v_call: TRBV6-5
cdr3_aa: CASSHGPQDFYEQYF; cdr3_nt: TGTGCCAGCAGCCATGGCCCTCAAGACTTCTACGAGCAGTACTTC; d_call: -; j_call: TRBJ2-7; clone_size: -; v_call: TRBV14
cdr3_aa: CASYRRGTEAFF; cdr3_nt: TGTGCCAGCTACCGGCGGGGGACTGAAGCTTTCTTT; d_call: -; j_call: TRBJ1-1; clone_size: -; v_call: TRBV28
cdr3_aa: CATSDFGETQYF; cdr3_nt: TGTGCCACCAGTGATTTCGGAGAGACCCAGTACTTC; d_call: -; j_call: TRBJ2-5; clone_size: -; v_call: TRBV24-1
cdr3_aa: CASSLVQGRFMNTEAFF; cdr3_nt: TGTGCCAGCAGCTTAGTGCAGGGGAGATTTATGAACACTGAAGCTTTCTTT; d_call: -; j_call: TRBJ1-1; clone_size: -; v_call: TRBV7-2
cdr3_aa: CASSTDDSRRHTIYF; cdr3_nt: TGTGCCAGCAGTACCGATGACTCAAGGAGGCACACCATATATTTT; d_call: -; j_call: TRBJ1-3; clone_size: -; v_call: TRBV28
cdr3_aa: CASRPRESGNQPQHF; cdr3_nt: TGTGCCAGCAGACCCAGGGAAAGCGGCAATCAGCCCCAGCATTTT; d_call: -; j_call: TRBJ1-5; clone_size: once; v_call: TRBV6-6
cdr3_aa: CASSQGTNYNQPQHF; cdr3_nt: TGTGCCAGCTCGCAAGGGACAAATTACAATCAGCCCCAGCATTTT; d_call: -; j_call: TRBJ1-5; clone_size: -; v_call: TRBV18
cdr3_aa: CASSPRDRDGYTF; cdr3_nt: TGTGCCAGCTCTCCCCGGGACAGGGATGGCTACACCTTC; d_call: TRBD1; j_call: TRBJ1-2; clone_size: -; v_call: TRBV6-5
cdr3_aa: CAISESLEGELFF; cdr3_nt: TGTGCCATCAGTGAGTCTCTAGAGGGCGAACTGTTTTTT; d_call: -; j_call: TRBJ1-4; clone_size: -; v_call: TRBV10-3
cdr3_aa: CAISEQGESYEQYF; cdr3_nt: TGTGCCATCAGTGAGCAGGGCGAGTCCTACGAGCAGTACTTC; d_call: -; j_call: TRBJ2-7; clone_size: -; v_call: TRBV10-3
cdr3_aa: CASGLAGGGETQYF; cdr3_nt: TGTGCTAGTGGGCTAGCGGGAGGCGGAGAGACCCAGTACTTC; d_call: TRBD2; j_call: TRBJ2-5; clone_size: -; v_call: TRBV12-5
cdr3_aa: CASSPSWGGSSYNEQFF; cdr3_nt: TGTGCCAGCTCACCCTCCTGGGGGGGGAGTTCCTACAATGAGCAGTTCTTC; d_call: TRBD2; j_call: TRBJ2-1; clone_size: -; v_call: TRBV18
cdr3_aa: CSVARGFQETQYF; cdr3_nt: TGCAGCGTCGCCAGGGGCTTTCAAGAGACCCAGTACTTC; d_call: -; j_call: TRBJ2-5; clone_size: -; v_call: TRBV29-1
cdr3_aa: CASSEYETGPGYGYTF; cdr3_nt: TGTGCCAGCAGTGAATATGAAACAGGGCCGGGCTATGGCTACACCTTC; d_call: -; j_call: TRBJ1-2; clone_size: -; v_call: TRBV2
cdr3_aa: CASSSTTGGMYGYTF; cdr3_nt: TGCGCCAGCAGCTCGACGACAGGGGGTATGTACGGCTACACCTTC; d_call: TRBD1; j_call: TRBJ1-2; clone_size: -; v_call: TRBV5-1
cdr3_aa: CAISAGTSGLGSYNEQFF; cdr3_nt: TGTGCCATCAGCGCCGGGACTAGCGGATTGGGCTCCTACAATGAGCAGTTCTTC; d_call: TRBD2; j_call: TRBJ2-1; clone_size: -; v_call: TRBV10-3
cdr3_aa: CASSYPPKAFF; cdr3_nt: TGTGCCAGCAGTTACCCTCCTAAAGCTTTCTTT; d_call: -; j_call: TRBJ1-1; clone_size: -; v_call: TRBV6-5
cdr3_aa: CASSAGQGMSGGNYGYTF; cdr3_nt: TGTGCCAGCAGTGCGGGACAGGGTATGTCTGGCGGGAACTATGGCTACACCTTC; d_call: TRBD1; j_call: TRBJ1-2; clone_size: -; v_call: TRBV2
cdr3_aa: CASTFRRDPATQYF; cdr3_nt: TGTGCCAGCACCTTTAGGCGGGACCCAGCCACGCAGTATTTT; d_call: -; j_call: TRBJ2-3; clone_size: -; v_call: TRBV28
cdr3_aa: CASSLAWAEQYF; cdr3_nt: TGTGCCAGCAGTTTGGCCTGGGCCGAGCAGTACTTC; d_call: -; j_call: TRBJ2-7; clone_size: -; v_call: TRBV6-2/TRBV6-3
cdr3_aa: CASSYGRQRDTQYF; cdr3_nt: TGTGCCAGCAGTTACGGGAGGCAGAGGGATACGCAGTATTTT; d_call: -; j_call: TRBJ2-3; clone_size: -; v_call: TRBV6-5
cdr3_aa: CASSLSWQIQETQYF; cdr3_nt: TGTGCCAGCAGTTTATCGTGGCAGATACAAGAGACCCAGTACTTC; d_call: -; j_call: TRBJ2-5; clone_size: -; v_call: TRBV27
cdr3_aa: CAWGGSAIFGVPITEAFF; cdr3_nt: TGTGCCTGGGGCGGGAGCGCAATATTCGGGGTCCCTATTACTGAAGCTTTCTTT; d_call: -; j_call: TRBJ1-1; clone_size: -; v_call: TRBV30
cdr3_aa: CSVEDSYYEQYF; cdr3_nt: TGCAGCGTTGAAGATTCGTACTACGAGCAGTACTTC; d_call: -; j_call: TRBJ2-7; clone_size: -; v_call: TRBV29-1
cdr3_aa: CAWGHQGALTEAFF; cdr3_nt: TGTGCCTGGGGCCACCAGGGGGCTCTCACTGAAGCTTTCTTT; d_call: TRBD1; j_call: TRBJ1-1; clone_size: -; v_call: TRBV30
cdr3_aa: CASSPQRAYEQYF; cdr3_nt: TGTGCCAGCAGCCCCCAGCGGGCTTACGAGCAGTACTTC; d_call: -; j_call: TRBJ2-7; clone_size: -; v_call: TRBV7-9
cdr3_aa: CASSFPGTGGEQYF; cdr3_nt: TGTGCCAGCAGCTTCCCCGGGACAGGGGGCGAGCAGTACTTC; d_call: TRBD1; j_call: TRBJ2-7; clone_size: -; v_call: TRBV7-2
cdr3_aa: CASSKIMNTEAFF; cdr3_nt: TGTGCCAGCAGCAAAATCATGAACACTGAAGCTTTCTTT; d_call: -; j_call: TRBJ1-1; clone_size: -; v_call: TRBV7-9
cdr3_aa: CASNVGTLTTYEQYF; cdr3_nt: TGTGCCAGCAATGTGGGTACCCTTACGACTTACGAGCAGTACTTC; d_call: -; j_call: TRBJ2-7; clone_size: -; v_call: TRBV2
cdr3_aa: CASSLTGDAYGYTF; cdr3_nt: TGTGCCAGCAGTTTAACAGGGGACGCCTATGGCTACACCTTC; d_call: TRBD1; j_call: TRBJ1-2; clone_size: once; v_call: TRBV27
cdr3_aa: CASRRQGGNEKLFF; cdr3_nt: TGTGCCAGCAGAAGACAGGGGGGGAATGAAAAACTGTTTTTT; d_call: TRBD1; j_call: TRBJ1-4; clone_size: -; v_call: TRBV6-6
cdr3_aa: CASSLAYSGTEAFF; cdr3_nt: TGTGCCAGCAGCTTGGCATACTCGGGCACTGAAGCTTTCTTT; d_call: -; j_call: TRBJ1-1; clone_size: few; v_call: TRBV5-4
cdr3_aa: CASTKRAGGVNEQFF; cdr3_nt: TGTGCCAGCACTAAAAGAGCGGGAGGAGTCAATGAGCAGTTCTTC; d_call: TRBD2; j_call: TRBJ2-1; clone_size: few; v_call: TRBV6-5
cdr3_aa: CASSLSRTGFYEQYF; cdr3_nt: TGTGCCAGCAGTTTATCGAGGACAGGGTTTTACGAGCAGTACTTC; d_call: TRBD1; j_call: TRBJ2-7; clone_size: -; v_call: TRBV27
cdr3_aa: CASSAGGATDGYTF; cdr3_nt: TGTGCCAGCAGTGCCGGTGGAGCCACGGATGGCTACACCTTC; d_call: -; j_call: TRBJ1-2; clone_size: -; v_call: TRBV4-2
cdr3_aa: CASSLVGANVLTF; cdr3_nt: TGTGCCAGCAGCCTCGTCGGGGCCAACGTCCTGACTTTC; d_call: -; j_call: TRBJ2-6; clone_size: -; v_call: TRBV7-2
cdr3_aa: CASSQQTGSLLYGYTF; cdr3_nt: TGCGCCAGCAGCCAACAAACAGGGAGTCTGCTCTATGGCTACACCTTC; d_call: -; j_call: TRBJ1-2; clone_size: -; v_call: TRBV4-1
cdr3_aa: CASSELGGLAKNIQYF; cdr3_nt: TGCGCCAGCAGTGAGTTAGGCGGACTGGCCAAAAACATTCAGTACTTC; d_call: -; j_call: TRBJ2-4; clone_size: -; v_call: TRBV10-1
cdr3_aa: CASSFLTGTTTTDTQYF; cdr3_nt: TGTGCCAGCAGTTTCCTCACCGGGACTACTACGACAGATACGCAGTATTTT; d_call: TRBD2; j_call: TRBJ2-3; clone_size: once; v_call: TRBV28
cdr3_aa: CASSTELGTGGVAGGSGDTDTQYF; cdr3_nt: TGTGCCAGCAGTACAGAGTTGGGGACAGGGGGTGTAGCGGGAGGCTCAGGGGACACAGATACGCAGTATTTT; d_call: -; j_call: TRBJ2-3; clone_size: -; v_call: TRBV27
cdr3_aa: CSASSSGGHTDTQYF; cdr3_nt: TGCAGTGCTAGTAGTAGCGGGGGACACACAGATACGCAGTATTTT; d_call: TRBD2; j_call: TRBJ2-3; clone_size: once; v_call: TRBV20-1